The rows below give T cell receptor beta chains drawn from one sample of a study of T cells in narcolepsy. Produced via immunoSEQ multiplex PCR; TCRdb's table is partial and in-frame only. This table holds tens of thousands of clones, roughly 80% found once. The material sequenced was memory (CD45RA-) CD4+ T cells from blood. All receptors come from a human donor in good health. Both conserved end residues are trimmed from each CDR3. The order of the fields is V gene, J gene, CDR3 protein.

v_call: TRBV12-5
j_call: TRBJ2-1
cdr3_aa: ASGLVQNSYNEQF

v_call: TRBV15
j_call: TRBJ1-2
cdr3_aa: ATSRDSSRFFYT

v_call: TRBV2
j_call: TRBJ1-5
cdr3_aa: ASSSWGGNQPQH

v_call: TRBV18
j_call: TRBJ1-1
cdr3_aa: ASSRDQATEAF

v_call: TRBV4-1
j_call: TRBJ2-7
cdr3_aa: ASSQDSPSGAYYEQY

v_call: TRBV30
j_call: TRBJ1-1
cdr3_aa: AWSANSRPLEAF

v_call: TRBV30
j_call: TRBJ1-1
cdr3_aa: AWSVVGIGTEAF

v_call: TRBV9
j_call: TRBJ2-2
cdr3_aa: ASSSLTNTGELF

v_call: TRBV25-1
j_call: TRBJ1-6
cdr3_aa: ASSERRDTNSPLH

v_call: TRBV7-6
j_call: TRBJ2-1
cdr3_aa: ASSLESSGRSNEQF

v_call: TRBV2
j_call: TRBJ1-5
cdr3_aa: ASQSGGSNQPQH

v_call: TRBV6-6
j_call: TRBJ1-2
cdr3_aa: ASSYSPGQLNGYT

v_call: TRBV27
j_call: TRBJ2-7
cdr3_aa: ASSPGLGNYEQY

v_call: TRBV30
j_call: TRBJ1-1
cdr3_aa: AWSVGDRVRTEAF

v_call: TRBV5-5
j_call: TRBJ2-5
cdr3_aa: ASSFRPRQETQY

v_call: TRBV2
j_call: TRBJ1-6
cdr3_aa: ASSEGSRDSPLH

v_call: TRBV21-1
j_call: TRBJ1-5
cdr3_aa: ASSKARQDSNQPQH

v_call: TRBV18
j_call: TRBJ2-7
cdr3_aa: ASSFDPSYEQY

v_call: TRBV11-1
j_call: TRBJ2-7
cdr3_aa: ASSYGTDEQY

v_call: TRBV5-4
j_call: TRBJ2-2
cdr3_aa: ASSFPLPGANTGELF

v_call: TRBV9
j_call: TRBJ2-1
cdr3_aa: ASSAPGDGGNEQF

v_call: TRBV7-8
j_call: TRBJ2-4
cdr3_aa: ASSPRRSGNIQY

v_call: TRBV19
j_call: TRBJ1-2
cdr3_aa: ASVRTTGEYGYT

v_call: TRBV19
j_call: TRBJ2-2
cdr3_aa: ASRPPGLNTGELF

v_call: TRBV19
j_call: TRBJ1-1
cdr3_aa: ASSGVVAF

v_call: TRBV6-6
j_call: -
cdr3_aa: ASSPTGQGESYEQY

v_call: TRBV6-5
j_call: TRBJ2-7
cdr3_aa: ASSYEDEQY

v_call: TRBV5-5
j_call: TRBJ2-7
cdr3_aa: ASSFFTSGRREQY

v_call: TRBV7-9
j_call: TRBJ1-2
cdr3_aa: ASSLGTGQAVYGYT

v_call: TRBV11-1
j_call: TRBJ2-1
cdr3_aa: ASSLASGSWNEQF

v_call: TRBV11-3
j_call: TRBJ1-4
cdr3_aa: ASSLRAGPKEKLF

v_call: TRBV5-6
j_call: TRBJ1-4
cdr3_aa: ASGPGRTNEKLF

v_call: TRBV18
j_call: TRBJ1-1
cdr3_aa: ASSPRGENTEAF

v_call: TRBV27
j_call: TRBJ2-1
cdr3_aa: ASYSREADTYNEQF

v_call: TRBV7-7
j_call: TRBJ2-1
cdr3_aa: ASSLGGRASDEQF

v_call: TRBV30
j_call: TRBJ1-6
cdr3_aa: AWSIDRGSSYNSPLH

v_call: TRBV6-1
j_call: TRBJ2-7
cdr3_aa: ASETGGAQYEQY

v_call: TRBV5-1
j_call: TRBJ1-1
cdr3_aa: ASKRTVNTEAF

v_call: TRBV7-2
j_call: TRBJ2-7
cdr3_aa: ASSPSGRRYEQY

v_call: TRBV7-9
j_call: TRBJ2-3
cdr3_aa: ASSARPLAGDTQY

v_call: TRBV30
j_call: TRBJ1-1
cdr3_aa: AWSQDGAGAF